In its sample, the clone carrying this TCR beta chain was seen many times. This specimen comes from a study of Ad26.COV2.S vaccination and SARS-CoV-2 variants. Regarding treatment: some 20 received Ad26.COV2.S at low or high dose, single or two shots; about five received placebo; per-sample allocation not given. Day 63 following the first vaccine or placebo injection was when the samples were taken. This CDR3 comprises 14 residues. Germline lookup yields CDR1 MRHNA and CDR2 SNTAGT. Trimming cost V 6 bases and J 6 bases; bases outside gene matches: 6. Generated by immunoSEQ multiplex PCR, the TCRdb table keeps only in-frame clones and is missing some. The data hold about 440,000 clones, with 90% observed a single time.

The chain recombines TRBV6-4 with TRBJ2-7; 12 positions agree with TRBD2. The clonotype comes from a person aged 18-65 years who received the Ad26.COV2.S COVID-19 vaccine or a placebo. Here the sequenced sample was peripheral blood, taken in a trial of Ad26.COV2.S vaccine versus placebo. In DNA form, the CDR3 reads TGTGCCAGCAGCCGACTAGCGGGAGTAGGCGAGCAGTACTTC. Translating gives CASSRLAGVGEQYF.